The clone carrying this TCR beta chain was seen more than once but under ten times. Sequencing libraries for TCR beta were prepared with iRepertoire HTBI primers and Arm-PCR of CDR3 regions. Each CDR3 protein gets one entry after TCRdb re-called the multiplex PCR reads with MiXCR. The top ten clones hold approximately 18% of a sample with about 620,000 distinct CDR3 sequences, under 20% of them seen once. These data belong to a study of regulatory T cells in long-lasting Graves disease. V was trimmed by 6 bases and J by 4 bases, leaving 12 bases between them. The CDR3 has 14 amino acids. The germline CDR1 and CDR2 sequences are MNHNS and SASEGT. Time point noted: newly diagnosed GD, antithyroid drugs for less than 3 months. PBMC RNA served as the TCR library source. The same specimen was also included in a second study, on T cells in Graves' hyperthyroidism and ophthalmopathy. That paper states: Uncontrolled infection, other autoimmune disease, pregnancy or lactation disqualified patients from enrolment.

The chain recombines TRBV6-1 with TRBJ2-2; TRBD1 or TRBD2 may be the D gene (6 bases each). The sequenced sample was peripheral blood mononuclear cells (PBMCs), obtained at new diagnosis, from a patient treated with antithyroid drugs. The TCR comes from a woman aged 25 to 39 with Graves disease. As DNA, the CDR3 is TGTGCCAGCAGACAGGGAGGCGGCACCGGGGAGCTGTTTTTT. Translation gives CASRQGGGTGELFF.